A single sample gave rise to the 19 T cell receptor beta chains below, sequenced in a study of CD8 T cells in Susac syndrome. A quantity of about 0.5 to 1 ug RNA underwent reverse transcription using random hexamers. TCRdb re-called the immunoSEQ multiplex PCR reads with MiXCR, one entry per CDR3 protein. There are 150,000 to 200,000 distinct CDR3 sequences in the sample; approximately 94% occur only once, and approximately 0.11% lies in the top ten. The sample taken for sequencing was CD4+ T cells from PBMCs. Source of these receptors: a human donor with Susac syndrome.

CDR3 sequence reads: CASSLPGSEQYF. As DNA, the CDR3 is TGTGCCAGCTCACTACCCGGCTCCGAGCAGTACTTC. The chain links TRBV18 to TRBJ2-7; no definite D call. CDR3 length: 12 amino acids. The V end was cut by 4 bases, the J end by 6 bases, with 10 bases between. Looked up from germline, CDR1 is KGHSH and CDR2 is LQKENI.

The J gene is TRBJ2-7, the V gene TRBV12-5; D remains unclear. Trimming removed 5 bases at V and 7 bases at J, with 15 bases between. Germline V lookup: CDR1 LGHNT, CDR2 FRNRAP. CDR3 length: 13 amino acids. This CDR3 reads CASGRQVLGEQYF. Written as DNA, the CDR3 is TGTGCTAGTGGTCGCCAGGTCCTGGGGGAGCAGTACTTC.

This rearrangement joins TRBV4-2 to TRBJ2-2, with no clear D. The CDR3 covers 13 residues. The V gene lost 2 bases and the J gene lost 6 bases, with 7 bases spanning the gap. The V gene's germline CDR1 is LGHNA and CDR2 YNFKEQ. This CDR3 is CASSQHGAGELFF. CDR3 DNA: TGTGCCAGCAGCCAACATGGGGCCGGGGAGCTGTTTTTT.

The gene calls are TRBV6-2 or TRBV6-3 and TRBJ2-2, with 9 positions matching TRBD1. The V segment lost 6 bases and the J segment 5 bases; nucleotides outside the gene matches: 4. Germline CDR1 is MNHEY and CDR2 is SVGEGT. The CDR3 has 14 residues. The chain's CDR3 is CASRKTGGTGELFF. In nucleotides, the CDR3 is TGTGCCAGCAGGAAGACAGGGGGGACCGGGGAGCTGTTTTTT.

The chain has TRBV5-4 and TRBJ2-7; D remains ambiguous. The CDR3 contains 13 residues. The V and J ends lost 0 bases and 3 bases respectively, with 7 bases between them. Germline-derived CDR1 and CDR2 are SGHNT and YYREEE (reference sequence). This CDR3 reads CASSLEASYEQYF. CDR3 coding DNA: TGTGCCAGCAGCTTGGAGGCCAGCTACGAGCAGTACTTC.

The chain joins TRBV6-5 to TRBJ2-7; no clear D gene. Trimming stripped 0 bases from V and 0 bases from J, with 3 bases between. The V gene's germline CDR1 is MNHEY and CDR2 SVGAGI. This CDR3 is 13 amino acids long. This CDR3 is CASSYSLSYEQYF. As DNA, the CDR3 is TGTGCCAGCAGTTACTCCCTCTCCTACGAGCAGTACTTC.

V gene TRBV7-2 combines with J gene TRBJ2-5; 9 nucleotides match TRBD2. CDR3 length: 17 amino acids. V shed 5 bases and J 4 bases; nucleotides not matched to a gene: 14. Germline V gene data show CDR1 as SGHTA and CDR2 as FQGNSA. This CDR3 reads CASSPHPRGGWGETQYF. In DNA, the CDR3 is TGTGCCAGCAGCCCCCACCCGCGGGGGGGTTGGGGAGAGACCCAGTACTTC.

This chain connects TRBV20-1 to TRBJ2-7, with D possibly TRBD1 on 6 matching bases. Germline V gene lookup returns CDR1 DFQATT and CDR2 SNEGSKA (reference sequence). The V and J ends lost 6 bases and 7 bases respectively, with 25 bases between them. The CDR3 contains 15 residues. The CDR3 DNA follows: TGCAGTGCACTGAGGGCCCGGGACGGTCAGGGGGAGCAGTACTTC. It is translated as CSALRARDGQGEQYF.

The genes are TRBV6-1 and TRBJ2-2; the D gene is possibly TRBD2 (6 bases). The CDR3 is 16 residues long. CDR1 is MNHNS, CDR2 SASEGT, per germline. The germline V and J ends were trimmed by 5 bases and 4 bases, with 17 bases remaining between them. This chain's CDR3 is CASSPVQRVITGELFF. As DNA, the CDR3 is TGTGCCAGCAGTCCCGTTCAGCGGGTGATCACCGGGGAGCTGTTTTTT.

The rearrangement links TRBV5-4 to TRBJ1-1; D unresolved. Germline V lookup: CDR1 SGHNT, CDR2 YYREEE (reference sequence). Trimming removed 10 bases at V and 5 bases at J, with 12 bases between. This CDR3 contains 11 residues. The CDR3 nucleotides read TGTGCCGCAGAGGGAGGGACTGAAGCTTTCTTT. This codes for CAAEGGTEAFF. Looking up the rest from reference TRBV5-4 and TRBJ1-1 gives the full variable domain: ETGVTQSPTHLIKTRGQQVTLRCSSQSGHNTVSWYQQALGQGPQFIFQYYREEENGRGNFPPRFSGLQFPNYSSELNVNALELDDSALYLCAAEGGTEAFFGQGTRLTVV.

For this clonotype: A read error may account for a junction end that differs from germline. V is TRBV20-1 and J is TRBJ2-5; D may be TRBD2 (5 bases). The CDR3 length is 11 residues. The germline CDR1 and CDR2 sequences are DFQATT and SNEGSKA (reference sequence). In DNA form, the CDR3 reads TGCAGTGCTAGAGCCCTAGCCGGCATGGACTTC. Translated, it gives CSARALAGMDF.

The rearrangement joins TRBV5-1 to TRBJ1-4; TRBD1 aligns across 7 bases. Germline V gives CDR1 SGHRS, CDR2 YFSETQ. The length of the CDR3 is 13 residues. J lost 6 bases, V lost 7 bases, and 6 bases had no gene match. CDR3 sequence (DNA): TGCGCCAGCCGCCGGGACAGAGATGAAAAACTGTTTTTT. This codes for CASRRDRDEKLFF.

The V and J genes are TRBV6-6 and TRBJ1-1; D gene uncertain. V dropped 7 bases and J dropped 1 base, with 10 bases sitting between them. CDR3 size: 13 residues. The germline CDR1 and CDR2 sequences are MNHNY and SVGAGI (reference sequence). Here the CDR3 reads CASKEDGNTEAFF. CDR3 nucleotide sequence: TGTGCCAGCAAAGAAGACGGGAACACTGAAGCTTTCTTT.

The V gene is TRBV6-5, the J gene TRBJ2-6, with 7 nucleotides matching TRBD1. The CDR3 runs 19 residues. V gave up 3 bases and J gave up 0 bases; unmatched junction bases: 11. Germline CDR1 reads MNHEY; CDR2 reads SVGAGI. The CDR3 region has the DNA TGTGCCAGCAGTTATCTCGGACAGGCCGGGAACTCTGGGGCCAACGTCCTGACTTTC. This encodes CASSYLGQAGNSGANVLTF.

The rearrangement links TRBV6-2 or TRBV6-3 to TRBJ2-1; 10 bases are a match to TRBD1. The V segment lost 5 bases and the J segment 7 bases; nucleotides outside the gene matches: 8. This CDR3 has 15 amino acids. Germline V lookup: CDR1 MNHEY, CDR2 SVGEGT. The CDR3 sequence: CASSAGTGDVNEQFF. The CDR3 DNA reads as TGTGCCAGCAGTGCCGGGACAGGGGATGTAAATGAGCAGTTCTTC.

This clonotype was seen a single time. This chain uses TRBV12-3 or TRBV12-4 with TRBJ1-5; D not certain. Deletions cut 3 bases from V and 2 bases from J, with 5 bases between. This CDR3 contains 13 residues. The CDR3: CASSLLRNQPQHF. CDR3 sequence (DNA): TGTGCCAGCAGTTTGTTACGCAATCAGCCCCAGCATTTT.

The chain couples TRBV5-6 to TRBJ2-3; no clear D. V gave up 5 bases and J gave up 2 bases, with 15 bases separating them. The CDR3 is 15 residues long. Germline V gene lookup returns CDR1 SGHDT and CDR2 YYEEEE. CDR3 protein: CASRTGLVSTDTQYF. Written as DNA, the CDR3 is TGTGCCAGCAGGACCGGGCTCGTTTCCACAGATACGCAGTATTTT.

The chain carries TRBV5-4 and TRBJ2-1; D is undetermined. Trimming pared 0 bases from V and 5 bases from J, leaving 12 bases between. From germline, CDR1 is SGHNT and CDR2 YYREEE (reference sequence). The CDR3 spans 15 residues. DNA for the CDR3: TGTGCCAGCAGCTTGGAGGCTCAGCGCAACAATGAGCAGTTCTTC. The encoded protein is CASSLEAQRNNEQFF. Based on the CDR3 plus reference TRBV5-4 and TRBJ2-1, the full variable domain is ETGVTQSPTHLIKTRGQQVTLRCSSQSGHNTVSWYQQALGQGPQFIFQYYREEENGRGNFPPRFSGLQFPNYSSELNVNALELDDSALYLCASSLEAQRNNEQFFGPGTRLTVL.

This chain uses TRBV15 with TRBJ2-7, with D perhaps matching TRBD1 (6 bases). Germline V gene lookup returns CDR1 LNHNV and CDR2 YYDKDF (reference sequence). Trimming stripped 4 bases from V and 5 bases from J, with 12 bases between. The CDR3 totals 13 residues. The CDR3 DNA follows: TGTGCCACCAGCATCAACAGGGCCCACGAGCAGTACTTC. Translation: CATSINRAHEQYF. Full variable domain (remainder filled in from reference TRBV15 and TRBJ2-7): DAMVIQNPRYQVTQFGKPVTLSCSQTLNHNVMYWYQQKSSQAPKLLFHYYDKDFNNEADTPDNFQSRRPNTSFCFLDIRSPGLGDTAMYLCATSINRAHEQYFGPGTRLTVT.